This is a list of T cell receptor beta chains from one sample in a study of T-cell reconstitution after alpha-beta-depleted transplantation in children. MiXCR was run by TCRdb on the PCR reads, yielding one entry per CDR3 protein. The table records over 200,000 distinct CDR3 sequences, approximately 8.4% of them present only once. Specimen: PBMCs, mostly from graft donor cells, collected 360 days after TCRalphabeta/CD19-depleted stem cell transplant. These receptors came from a male patient between 2 and 9 years old who had a stem cell transplant for acute myeloid leukemia, so the T cells may come from the graft donor. CDR3s leave out the opening cysteine and the closing phenylalanine or tryptophan. Each record gives: J gene, V gene, CDR3 protein.

>TRBJ2-5|TRBV20-1
SASGGRGREETQY
>TRBJ2-3|TRBV27
ASSLTWTRTDTQY
>TRBJ2-1|TRBV10-3
AISSVWSGLYNEQF
>TRBJ1-3|TRBV3-1
ASSQHPTVSGNTIY
>TRBJ1-1|TRBV6-2/TRBV6-3
ASSQADRDDTEAF
>TRBJ2-1|TRBV6-1
ASSPWAGGNEQF
>TRBJ1-1|TRBV7-9
ASSPGGMNTEAF
>TRBJ2-7|TRBV27
ASSLSRASSYEQY
>TRBJ1-5|TRBV7-2
ASSPKQGFNQPQH
>TRBJ2-7|TRBV28
ASSPPKRVGSYEQY
>TRBJ1-1|TRBV15
ATSRESPSRTEAF
>TRBJ2-4|TRBV12-3/TRBV12-4
ASSFSTGEEGYIQY
>TRBJ2-5|TRBV20-1
SAREGRPETQY
>TRBJ2-7|TRBV9
ASSVGVGAPYEQY
>TRBJ2-1|TRBV7-2
ASSPGPLGYLNEQF
>TRBJ2-1|TRBV4-2
ASSQNVGANEQF
>TRBJ1-4|TRBV27
ASSLSAHRVTANEKLF
>TRBJ2-2|TRBV12-3/TRBV12-4
ASSNAREGELF
>TRBJ1-3|TRBV6-1
ASSEVGGNTIY
>TRBJ1-1|TRBV20-1
SAEPGQLNTEAF
>TRBJ1-6|TRBV5-1
ASNDREGSPLH
>TRBJ2-1|TRBV18
ASSPGTSGRNEQF
>TRBJ1-1|TRBV7-2
ASSIPGTGGMAF
>TRBJ1-6|TRBV6-1
ASSLGDRGNSPLH
>TRBJ1-1|TRBV4-1
ASSHGGEGTEAF
>TRBJ2-5|TRBV28
ASRGWVGETQY
>TRBJ2-5|TRBV7-9
ASSSEGTQETQY
>TRBJ1-3|TRBV20-1
SARGASSGNTIY
>TRBJ2-3|TRBV5-1
ASSLWDKDTQY
>TRBJ2-2|TRBV2
ASRGLAGETGELF
>TRBJ1-6|TRBV5-6
ASSETGGGYSPLH
>TRBJ2-5|TRBV6-5
ASSWRLQETQY
>TRBJ1-1|TRBV29-1
SVEGQGNTEAF
>TRBJ2-3|TRBV29-1
SERTFRGDTQY
>TRBJ1-2|TRBV9
ASSKGLRYGYT
>TRBJ2-7|TRBV6-5
ASSYSHSGGASYEQY